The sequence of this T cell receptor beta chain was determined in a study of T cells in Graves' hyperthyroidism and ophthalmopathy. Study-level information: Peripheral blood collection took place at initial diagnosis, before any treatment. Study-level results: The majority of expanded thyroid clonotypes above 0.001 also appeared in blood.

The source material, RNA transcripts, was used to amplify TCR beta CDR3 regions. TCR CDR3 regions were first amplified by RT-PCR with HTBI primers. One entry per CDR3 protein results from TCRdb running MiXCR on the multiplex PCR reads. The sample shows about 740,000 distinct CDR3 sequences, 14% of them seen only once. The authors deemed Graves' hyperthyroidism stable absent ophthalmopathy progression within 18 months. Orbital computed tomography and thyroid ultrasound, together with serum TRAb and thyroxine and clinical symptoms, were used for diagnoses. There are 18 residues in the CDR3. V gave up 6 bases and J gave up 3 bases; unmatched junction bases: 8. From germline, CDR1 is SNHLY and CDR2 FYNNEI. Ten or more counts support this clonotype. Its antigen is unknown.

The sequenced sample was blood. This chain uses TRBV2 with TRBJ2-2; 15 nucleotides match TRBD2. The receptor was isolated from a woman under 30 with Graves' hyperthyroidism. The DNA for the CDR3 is TGTGCCAGCAGCCGGACTAGCGGGAGGGCCTTGGACACCGGGGAGCTGTTTTTT. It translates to CASSRTSGRALDTGELFF.